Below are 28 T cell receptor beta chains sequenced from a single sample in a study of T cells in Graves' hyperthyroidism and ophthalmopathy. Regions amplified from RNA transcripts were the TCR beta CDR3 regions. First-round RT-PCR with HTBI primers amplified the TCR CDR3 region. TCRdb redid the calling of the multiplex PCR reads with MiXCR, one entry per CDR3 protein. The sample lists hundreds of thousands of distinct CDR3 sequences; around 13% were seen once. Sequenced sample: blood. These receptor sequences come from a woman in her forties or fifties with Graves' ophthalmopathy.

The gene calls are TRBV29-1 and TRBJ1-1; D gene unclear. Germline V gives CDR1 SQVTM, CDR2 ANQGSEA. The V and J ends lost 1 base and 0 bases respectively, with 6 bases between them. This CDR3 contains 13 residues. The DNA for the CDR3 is TGCAGCGTTGAAGGGACTATGAACACTGAAGCTTTCTTT. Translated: CSVEGTMNTEAFF.

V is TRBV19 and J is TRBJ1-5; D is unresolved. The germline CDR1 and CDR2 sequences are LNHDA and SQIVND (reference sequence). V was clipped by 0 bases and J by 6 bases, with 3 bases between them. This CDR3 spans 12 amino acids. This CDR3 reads CASSIDSQPQHF. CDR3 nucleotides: TGTGCCAGTAGTATAGACTCTCAGCCCCAGCATTTT.

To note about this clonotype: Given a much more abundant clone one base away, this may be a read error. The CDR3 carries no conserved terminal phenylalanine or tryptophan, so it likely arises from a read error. The CDR3 loop is CASSALYGYTL. CDR3 DNA: TGTGCCAGCAGTGCTCTCTATGGCTACACCCTC. The chain carries TRBV12-3 or TRBV12-4 and TRBJ1-2; D gene ambiguous. The V end was cut by 5 bases, the J end by 4 bases, with 5 bases between. This CDR3 spans 11 amino acids.

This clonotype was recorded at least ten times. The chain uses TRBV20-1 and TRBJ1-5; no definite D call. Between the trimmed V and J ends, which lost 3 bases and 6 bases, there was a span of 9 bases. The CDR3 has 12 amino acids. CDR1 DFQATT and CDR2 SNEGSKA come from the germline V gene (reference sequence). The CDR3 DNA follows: TGCAGTGCTAGGGCCGTGGGTCAGCCCCAGCATTTT. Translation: CSARAVGQPQHF.

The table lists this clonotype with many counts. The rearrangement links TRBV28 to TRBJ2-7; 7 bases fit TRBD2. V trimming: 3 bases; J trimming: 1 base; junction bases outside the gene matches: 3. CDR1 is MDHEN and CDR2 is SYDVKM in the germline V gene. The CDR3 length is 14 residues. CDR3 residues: CASSFGRPSYEQYF. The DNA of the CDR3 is TGTGCCAGCAGTTTCGGGAGGCCTTCCTACGAGCAGTACTTC.

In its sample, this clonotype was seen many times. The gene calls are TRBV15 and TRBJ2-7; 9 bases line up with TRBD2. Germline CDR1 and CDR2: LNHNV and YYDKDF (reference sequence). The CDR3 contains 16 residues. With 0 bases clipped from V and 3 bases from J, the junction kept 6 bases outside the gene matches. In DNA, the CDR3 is TGTGCCACCAGCAGAGATAGCGGGGGCGGGAACTACGAGCAGTACTTC. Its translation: CATSRDSGGGNYEQYF.

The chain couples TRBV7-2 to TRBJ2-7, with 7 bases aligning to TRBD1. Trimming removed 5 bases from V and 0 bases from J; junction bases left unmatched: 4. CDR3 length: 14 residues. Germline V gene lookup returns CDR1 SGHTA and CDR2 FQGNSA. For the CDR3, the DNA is TGTGCCAGCAGCACTAACAGGGGCTCCTACGAGCAGTACTTC. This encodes CASSTNRGSYEQYF.

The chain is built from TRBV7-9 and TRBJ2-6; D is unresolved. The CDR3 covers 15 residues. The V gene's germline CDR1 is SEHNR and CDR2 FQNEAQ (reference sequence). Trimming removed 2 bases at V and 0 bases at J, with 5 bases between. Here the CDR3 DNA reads TGTGCCAGCAGCTTATCCTCCTCTGGGGCCAACGTCCTGACTTTC. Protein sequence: CASSLSSSGANVLTF.

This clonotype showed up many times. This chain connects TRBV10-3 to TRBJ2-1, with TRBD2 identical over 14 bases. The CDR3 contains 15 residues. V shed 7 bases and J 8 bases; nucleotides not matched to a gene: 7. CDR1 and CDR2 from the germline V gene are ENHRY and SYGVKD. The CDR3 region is CAIKKTSGRADEQFF. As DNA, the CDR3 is TGTGCCATCAAGAAGACTAGCGGGAGGGCCGATGAGCAGTTCTTC.

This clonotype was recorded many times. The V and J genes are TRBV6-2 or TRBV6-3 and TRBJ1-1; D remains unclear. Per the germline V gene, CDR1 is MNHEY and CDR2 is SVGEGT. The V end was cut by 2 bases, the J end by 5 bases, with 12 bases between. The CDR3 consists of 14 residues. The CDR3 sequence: CASSYEGFYTEAFF. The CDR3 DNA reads TGTGCCAGCAGTTACGAGGGATTTTATACTGAAGCTTTCTTT.

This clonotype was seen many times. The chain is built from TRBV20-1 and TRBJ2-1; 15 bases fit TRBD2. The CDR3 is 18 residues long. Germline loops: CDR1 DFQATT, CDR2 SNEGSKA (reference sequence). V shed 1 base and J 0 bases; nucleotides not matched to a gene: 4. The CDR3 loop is CSARVGLAGGSSYNEQFF. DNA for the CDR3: TGCAGTGCTAGAGTGGGACTAGCGGGAGGTTCCTCCTACAATGAGCAGTTCTTC.

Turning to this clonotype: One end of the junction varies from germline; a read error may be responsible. The chain's CDR3 is CTSRYMNTEAFF. CDR3 DNA sequence: TGTACCAGTCGATACATGAACACTGAAGCTTTCTTT. V gene TRBV19 combines with J gene TRBJ1-1; D is ambiguous. CDR3 length equals 12 residues. Germline-derived CDR1 and CDR2 are LNHDA and SQIVND (reference sequence).

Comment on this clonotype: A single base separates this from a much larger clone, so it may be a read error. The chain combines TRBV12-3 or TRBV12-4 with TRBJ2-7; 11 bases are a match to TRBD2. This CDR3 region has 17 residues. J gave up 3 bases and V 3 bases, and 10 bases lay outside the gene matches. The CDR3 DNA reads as TGTGCCAGCAGTTTTATGAGGTGTACTAGCGGGAGCTACGAGCAGTACTTC. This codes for CASSFMRCTSGSYEQYF.

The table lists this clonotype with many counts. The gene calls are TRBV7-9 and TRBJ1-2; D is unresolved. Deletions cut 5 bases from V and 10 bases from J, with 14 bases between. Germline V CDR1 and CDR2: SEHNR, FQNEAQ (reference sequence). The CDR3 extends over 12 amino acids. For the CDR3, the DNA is TGTGCCAGCAGCCCACAAGACCTGGACTACACCTTC. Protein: CASSPQDLDYTF.

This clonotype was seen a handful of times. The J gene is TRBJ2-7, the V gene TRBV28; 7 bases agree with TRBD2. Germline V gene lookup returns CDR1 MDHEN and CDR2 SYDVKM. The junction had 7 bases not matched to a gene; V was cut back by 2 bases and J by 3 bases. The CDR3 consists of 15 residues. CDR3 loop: CASSLIGRSIYEQYF. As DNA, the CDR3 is TGTGCCAGCAGTTTAATCGGGAGGTCCATCTACGAGCAGTACTTC.

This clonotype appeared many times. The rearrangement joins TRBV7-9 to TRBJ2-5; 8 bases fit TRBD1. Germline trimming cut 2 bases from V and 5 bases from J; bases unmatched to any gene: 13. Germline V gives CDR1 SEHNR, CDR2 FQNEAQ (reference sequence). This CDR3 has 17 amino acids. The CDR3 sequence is CASSLLSDRALWETQYF. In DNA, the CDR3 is TGTGCCAGCAGCTTACTTTCGGACAGGGCTCTTTGGGAGACCCAGTACTTC.

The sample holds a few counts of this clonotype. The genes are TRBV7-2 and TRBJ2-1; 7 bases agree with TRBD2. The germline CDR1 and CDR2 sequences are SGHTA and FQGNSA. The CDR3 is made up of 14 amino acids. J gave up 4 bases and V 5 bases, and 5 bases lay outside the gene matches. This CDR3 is CASSPPGGYNEQFF. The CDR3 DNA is TGTGCCAGCAGCCCGCCGGGGGGTTACAATGAGCAGTTCTTC.

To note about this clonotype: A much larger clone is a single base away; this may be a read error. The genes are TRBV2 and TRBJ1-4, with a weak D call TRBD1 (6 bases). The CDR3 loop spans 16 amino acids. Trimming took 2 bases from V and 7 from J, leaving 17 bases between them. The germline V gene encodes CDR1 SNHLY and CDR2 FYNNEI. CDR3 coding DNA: TGTGCCAGCAGTGAACTCCGAGGGGGTGGGAGTGAAAAACTGTTTTTT. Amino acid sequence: CASSELRGGGSEKLFF.

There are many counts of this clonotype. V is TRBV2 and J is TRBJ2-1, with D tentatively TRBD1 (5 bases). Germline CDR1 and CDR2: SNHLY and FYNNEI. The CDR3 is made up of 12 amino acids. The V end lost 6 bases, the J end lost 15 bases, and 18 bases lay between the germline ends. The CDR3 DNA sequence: TGTGCCAGCAGGCCGGACACGGCAATTCTGTTCTTC. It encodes CASRPDTAILFF. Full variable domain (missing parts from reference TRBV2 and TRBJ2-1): EPEVTQTPSHQVTQMGQEVILRCVPISNHLYFYWYRQILGQKVEFLVSFYNNEISEKSEIFDDQFSVERPDGSNFTLKIRSTKLEDSAMYFCASRPDTAILFFGPGTRLTVL.

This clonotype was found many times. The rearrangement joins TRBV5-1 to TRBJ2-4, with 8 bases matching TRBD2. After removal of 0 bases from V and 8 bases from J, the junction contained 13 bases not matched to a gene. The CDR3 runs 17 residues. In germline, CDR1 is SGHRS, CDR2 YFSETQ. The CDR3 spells CASSLGLLKAGAHIQYF. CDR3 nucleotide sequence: TGCGCCAGCAGCTTGGGACTCCTAAAAGCGGGAGCTCACATTCAGTACTTC.

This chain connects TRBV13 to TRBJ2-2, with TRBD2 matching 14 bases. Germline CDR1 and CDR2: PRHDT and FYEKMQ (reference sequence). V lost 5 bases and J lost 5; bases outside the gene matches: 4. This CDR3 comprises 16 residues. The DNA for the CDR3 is TGTGCCAGCAGCGGAGGGACTAGCGGGAGTACCGGGGAGCTGTTTTTT. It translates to CASSGGTSGSTGELFF.

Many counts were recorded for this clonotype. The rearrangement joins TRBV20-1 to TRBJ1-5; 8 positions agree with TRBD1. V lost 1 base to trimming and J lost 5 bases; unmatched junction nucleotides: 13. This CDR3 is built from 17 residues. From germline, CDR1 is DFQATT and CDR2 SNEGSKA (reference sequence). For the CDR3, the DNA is TGCAGTGCTAGAGTAGGGGGTACAGGGGGGAAGGATCAGCCCCAGCATTTT. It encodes CSARVGGTGGKDQPQHF.

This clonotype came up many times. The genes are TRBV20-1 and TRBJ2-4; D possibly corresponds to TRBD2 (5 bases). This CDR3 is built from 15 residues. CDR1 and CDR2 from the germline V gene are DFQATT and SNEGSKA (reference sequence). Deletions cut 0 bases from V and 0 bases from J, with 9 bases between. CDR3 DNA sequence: TGCAGTGCTAGAGATGGGGAGATAGCCAAAAACATTCAGTACTTC. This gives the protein CSARDGEIAKNIQYF.

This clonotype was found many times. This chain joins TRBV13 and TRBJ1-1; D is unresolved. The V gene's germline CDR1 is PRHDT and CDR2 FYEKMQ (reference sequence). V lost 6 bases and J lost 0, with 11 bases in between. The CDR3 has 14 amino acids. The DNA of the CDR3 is TGTGCCAGCAGGGACCCGGACGTGAACACTGAAGCTTTCTTT. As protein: CASRDPDVNTEAFF.

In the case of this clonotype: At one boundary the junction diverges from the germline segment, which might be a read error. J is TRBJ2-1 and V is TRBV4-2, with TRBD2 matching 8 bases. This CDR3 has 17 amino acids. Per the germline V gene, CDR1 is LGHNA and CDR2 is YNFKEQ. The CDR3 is CASNQVPTGLVLNEQFF. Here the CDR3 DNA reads TGTGCCAGCAACCAAGTCCCCACGGGACTAGTACTCAATGAGCAGTTCTTC.

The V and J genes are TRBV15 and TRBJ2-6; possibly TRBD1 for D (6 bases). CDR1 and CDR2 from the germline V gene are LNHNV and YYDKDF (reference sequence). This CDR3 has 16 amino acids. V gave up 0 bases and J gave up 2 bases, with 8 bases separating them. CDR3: CATSRDRGAGANVLTF. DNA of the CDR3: TGTGCCACCAGCAGAGACAGGGGCGCTGGGGCCAACGTCCTGACTTTC.

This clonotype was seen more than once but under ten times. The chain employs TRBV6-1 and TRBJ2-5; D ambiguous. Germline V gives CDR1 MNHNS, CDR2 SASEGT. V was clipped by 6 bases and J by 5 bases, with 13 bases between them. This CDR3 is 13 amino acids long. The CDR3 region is CASRRLTGETQYF. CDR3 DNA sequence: TGTGCCAGCAGGAGACTCACCGGGGAGACCCAGTACTTC.

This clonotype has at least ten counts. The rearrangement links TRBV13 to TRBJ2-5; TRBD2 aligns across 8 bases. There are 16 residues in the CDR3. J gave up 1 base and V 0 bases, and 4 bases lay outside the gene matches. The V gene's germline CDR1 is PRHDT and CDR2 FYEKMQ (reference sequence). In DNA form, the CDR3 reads TGTGCCAGCAGCTTAGGCCCTAGCGGGCCCCAAGAGACCCAGTACTTC. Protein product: CASSLGPSGPQETQYF.